These 30 T cell receptor beta chains share one sample of origin, sequenced in a study of CXCR3-negative and CXCR3-positive naive CD8 T cells. Preparation of TRB cDNA libraries relied on 5' RACE carrying UMI labels. TCRdb reprocessed the 5' RACE reads; each CDR3 protein has one entry and no DNA is given. The table for this sample gives about 120,000 distinct CDR3 sequences. Sample: naive CXCR3- CD8+ T cells from blood. Subset noted: CD45RO-CCR7+CD27+CD95- naive CD8+ T cells lacking CXCR3 (TNR3-). The receptors originated from a human donor in good health. Some clones in this sample may be carry-over from other donors' samples.

This sequence joins TRBV11-3 and TRBJ1-5. The CDR3 length is 14 residues. CDR1 is SGHNT, CDR2 YENEEA, per germline. The CDR3 sequence is CASSPAGSYQPHHF.

The chain employs TRBV19 and TRBJ2-1; the D call of TRBD2 rests on TCRdb alone, since no DNA is present to check it. This CDR3 comprises 15 residues. Germline V gene data show CDR1 as LNHDA and CDR2 as SQIVND (reference sequence). CDR3 region: CASSIIAGAHNEQFF.

The chain links TRBV20-1 to TRBJ2-7; TCRdb's assignment of TRBD1 cannot be checked, as there is no DNA. In germline, CDR1 is DFQATT, CDR2 SNEGSKA (reference sequence). This CDR3 contains 14 residues. The CDR3 region is CSARDQGFWYEQYF.

This chain connects TRBV5-6 to TRBJ2-7; without DNA, the TCRdb call of TRBD1 cannot be checked. The CDR3 consists of 14 residues. Germline CDR1 SGHDT, CDR2 YYEEEE. CDR3 sequence reads: CASGNRDGPYEQYF.

This sequence joins TRBV9 and TRBJ1-3. Germline-derived CDR1 and CDR2 are SGDLS and YYNGEE. This CDR3 region has 13 residues. CDR3 residues: CASSPNTWDTIYF.

This rearrangement joins TRBV7-9 to TRBJ1-1. From germline, CDR1 is SEHNR and CDR2 FQNEAQ (reference sequence). The CDR3 extends over 17 amino acids. This CDR3 is CASSLGAANLMNTEAFF.

The rearrangement joins TRBV28 to TRBJ2-1; TCRdb's D call of TRBD2 is untestable without DNA. The CDR3 runs 16 residues. Germline V gives CDR1 MDHEN, CDR2 SYDVKM. CDR3 loop: CASIEWGGSSYNEQFF.

The chain employs TRBV28 and TRBJ2-2; no DNA is available, so the TRBD1 call from TCRdb remains unchecked. The CDR3 loop spans 15 amino acids. The germline V gene has CDR1 MDHEN and CDR2 SYDVKM. This chain's CDR3 is CASSLGTANTGELFF. The whole variable domain, remainder taken from reference TRBV28 and TRBJ2-2, is DVKVTQSSRYLVKRTGEKVFLECVQDMDHENMFWYRQDPGLGLRLIYFSYDVKMKEKGDIPEGYSVSREKKERFSLILESASTNQTSMYLCASSLGTANTGELFFGEGSRLTVL.

The V call is TRBV19, the J call TRBJ2-3. The CDR3 consists of 11 residues. Germline lookup yields CDR1 LNHDA and CDR2 SQIVND (reference sequence). This CDR3 is CASRWGDTQYF.

The chain employs TRBV15 and TRBJ1-1; checking the TCRdb D call of TRBD1 is not possible without DNA. Germline V gene lookup returns CDR1 LNHNV and CDR2 YYDKDF (reference sequence). The CDR3 totals 13 residues. The chain's CDR3 is CATSRKQGTEAFF.

The V gene is TRBV29-1, the J gene TRBJ2-1; there is no DNA to check the TCRdb D call of TRBD2. The germline gives CDR1 SQVTM, CDR2 ANQGSEA. The CDR3 covers 16 residues. Here the CDR3 reads CSVDEVGERAWNEQFF.

V and J are TRBV7-8 and TRBJ1-6; TCRdb gives TRBD1 as the D gene, but with no DNA this cannot be confirmed. Germline assignment: CDR1 SGHVS and CDR2 FQNEAQ. This CDR3 is built from 15 residues. The CDR3 protein is CASSWDRGPHSPLHF.

The chain links TRBV5-8 to TRBJ2-7; TCRdb's D call, TRBD1, is unchecked because there is no DNA. The CDR3 consists of 18 residues. The germline CDR1 and CDR2 sequences are SGHTS and YDEGEE. This chain's CDR3 is CASSLLGQGAPGIDEQYF.

The CDR3 sequence: CASSKGTGLLSYEQYF. The chain couples TRBV19 to TRBJ2-7; TCRdb designates TRBD1, a call that cannot be tested without DNA. The CDR3 loop spans 16 amino acids. CDR1 and CDR2 (germline): LNHDA, SQIVND (reference sequence).

The V and J genes are TRBV24-1 and TRBJ2-2. This CDR3 contains 16 residues. Looked up from germline, CDR1 is KGHDR and CDR2 is SFDVKD. The CDR3 loop is CATSDFGLTNTGELFF.

The chain combines TRBV29-1 with TRBJ2-7; TCRdb lists TRBD1, though no DNA is available to test this call. This CDR3 has 16 residues. Germline assignment: CDR1 SQVTM and CDR2 ANQGSEA. CDR3 loop: CSAEFPTGPASYEQYF.

V gene TRBV7-8 combines with J gene TRBJ2-7; the D call of TRBD2 rests on TCRdb alone, since no DNA is present to check it. The germline V gene has CDR1 SGHVS and CDR2 FQNEAQ. The CDR3 spans 16 residues. CDR3 residues: CASSLARTSGSYEQYF.

The CDR3 reads CASSYEGLGETQYF. The rearrangement links TRBV6-5 to TRBJ2-5; the TCRdb call, TRBD2, lacks DNA for checking. The CDR3 contains 14 residues. The germline V gene encodes CDR1 MNHEY and CDR2 SVGAGI.

This rearrangement joins TRBV19 to TRBJ1-5; TCRdb lists TRBD1, though no DNA is available to test this call. This CDR3 has 13 amino acids. Germline V gene data show CDR1 as LNHDA and CDR2 as SQIVND (reference sequence). CDR3 sequence reads: CASSIRGNQPQHF. The complete variable domain, with remaining parts taken from reference TRBV19 and TRBJ1-5, reads DGGITQSPKYLFRKEGQNVTLSCEQNLNHDAMYWYRQDPGQGLRLIYYSQIVNDFQKGDIAEGYSVSREKKESFPLTVTSAQKNPTAFYLCASSIRGNQPQHFGDGTRLSIL.

The V and J genes are TRBV15 and TRBJ2-2. The length of the CDR3 is 12 residues. Germline lookup yields CDR1 LNHNV and CDR2 YYDKDF (reference sequence). The CDR3 loop is CATSMGSGELFF. The complete variable domain, with remaining parts taken from reference TRBV15 and TRBJ2-2, reads DAMVIQNPRYQVTQFGKPVTLSCSQTLNHNVMYWYQQKSSQAPKLLFHYYDKDFNNEADTPDNFQSRRPNTSFCFLDIRSPGLGDTAMYLCATSMGSGELFFGEGSRLTVL.

This chain joins TRBV28 and TRBJ1-1; absent DNA, TCRdb's TRBD1 call cannot be checked. The CDR3 extends over 17 amino acids. Germline V gene data show CDR1 as MDHEN and CDR2 as SYDVKM. CDR3 residues: CASSLLSRGPLNTEAFF. The whole variable domain, remainder taken from reference TRBV28 and TRBJ1-1, is DVKVTQSSRYLVKRTGEKVFLECVQDMDHENMFWYRQDPGLGLRLIYFSYDVKMKEKGDIPEGYSVSREKKERFSLILESASTNQTSMYLCASSLLSRGPLNTEAFFGQGTRLTVV.

J is TRBJ2-1 and V is TRBV13; TCRdb's D gene call, TRBD1, goes unchecked for lack of DNA. The CDR3 totals 17 residues. Germline V gives CDR1 PRHDT, CDR2 FYEKMQ (reference sequence). CDR3 loop: CASSPGPQGRAYNEQFF.

CDR3 region: CASSLGTAAGEQYF. The chain recombines TRBV7-9 with TRBJ2-7; TCRdb names TRBD2, which stays unverified in the absence of DNA. This CDR3 is built from 14 residues. Germline loops: CDR1 SEHNR, CDR2 FQNEAQ (reference sequence).

V gene TRBV12-3 or TRBV12-4 combines with J gene TRBJ2-3; TCRdb names TRBD1, which stays unverified in the absence of DNA. The CDR3 contains 18 residues. CDR3 sequence reads: CASQPPGTDYSSTDTQYF.

V and J are TRBV12-3 or TRBV12-4 and TRBJ2-5; without DNA, the TCRdb call of TRBD1 cannot be checked. The CDR3 has 16 amino acids. The CDR3 protein is CASSSQTGGEQETQYF.

The chain recombines TRBV11-2 with TRBJ2-3. The CDR3 consists of 16 residues. CDR1 is SGHAT, CDR2 FQNNGV, per germline. The CDR3 region is CASSSIRTESTDTQYF. The entire variable domain, with the rest obtained from reference TRBV11-2 and TRBJ2-3, is as follows: EAGVAQSPRYKIIEKRQSVAFWCNPISGHATLYWYQQILGQGPKLLIQFQNNGVVDDSQLPKDRFSAERLKGVDSTLKIQPAKLEDSAVYLCASSSIRTESTDTQYFGPGTRLTVL.

V and J are TRBV12-3 or TRBV12-4 and TRBJ2-5; without DNA, the TCRdb call of TRBD1 cannot be checked. CDR3 length equals 16 residues. CDR3 region: CASSEGQGVHQETQYF.

This chain links TRBV11-2 with TRBJ1-1; TCRdb's assignment of TRBD1 cannot be checked, as there is no DNA. Per germline, CDR1 SGHAT and CDR2 FQNNGV. This CDR3 is built from 13 residues. CDR3 amino acids: CASSLARGTEAFF.

The genes are TRBV9 and TRBJ2-3. This CDR3 region has 11 residues. Germline V CDR1 and CDR2: SGDLS, YYNGEE. The CDR3 is CASSVADTQYF.

This chain connects TRBV30 to TRBJ1-1. Germline V CDR1 and CDR2: GTSNPN, SVGIG (reference sequence). This CDR3 comprises 14 residues. The CDR3 protein is CAWSGIGTNTEAFF.